This entry lists 2 T cell receptor beta chains sequenced from one sample in a study of radiotherapy plus CTLA-4 blockade in lung cancer. Some clones are missing from TCRdb's copy, which holds only in-frame ones; the method was immunoSEQ multiplex PCR. The data contain around 82,000 clones, under 80% of them singletons. Sample: peripheral blood, taken from a patient treated with radiotherapy plus ipilimumab. Source of these receptors: a human donor with non-small cell lung cancer whose response to radiotherapy plus ipilimumab could not be evaluated. Some clones in this sample may be carry-over from other donors' samples.

This chain connects TRBV19 to TRBJ1-4; D not certain. The germline gives CDR1 LNHDA, CDR2 SQIVND (reference sequence). Trimming removed 3 bases at V and 7 bases at J, with 12 bases between. The CDR3 sequence is 14 residues long. The CDR3 region has the DNA TGTGCCAGTAGTATTGGGAGTTATCGTGAAAAACTGTTTTTT. Its protein product is CASSIGSYREKLFF.

This sequence joins TRBV27 and TRBJ2-2; a weak D match, TRBD2 (5 bases). This CDR3 comprises 14 residues. Per germline, CDR1 MNHEY and CDR2 SMNVEV (reference sequence). V lost 6 bases, J lost 7 bases, and 15 bases lay in between. The CDR3 sequence: CASSRADWVGELFF. The CDR3 DNA reads TGTGCCAGCAGCCGCGCGGACTGGGTCGGGGAGCTGTTTTTT.